This TCR beta chain was obtained from a study of T cell responses to AZD1222 COVID-19 vaccine. The method was immunoSEQ multiplex PCR; TCRdb's version includes in-frame clones alone and lacks a portion of them. The table has approximately 100,000 clones, roughly 86% seen once; the top ten hold 1.4%. With regard to this clone: Its target is not known.

Overall study findings and caveats: Repertoires were obtained only post-peak T cell response. Once two AZD1222 doses were given, Spike-specific TCR breadth and depth went up. Clonal diversity may have been underestimated, and the donors were mostly white British, with more females than males. Baseline serology detected seropositivity in only a handful of AZD1222 recipients.

The receptor comes from an adult in good health. Sequenced material: peripheral blood, taken on day 0 of AZD1222 vaccination.

In DNA form, the CDR3 reads TGTGCCAGCAGCCTCGCGGCAGTGGGGTACGAGCAGTACTTC. Amino acids: CASSLAAVGYEQYF. The chain uses TRBV9 and TRBJ2-7; no clear D gene. The length of the CDR3 is 14 residues. The V gene lost 4 bases and the J gene lost 4 bases, with 15 bases spanning the gap. Germline CDR1 SGDLS, CDR2 YYNGEE.